One TCR beta chain is described in this entry. No antigen is known for it. Clones were sequenced by immunoSEQ multiplex PCR, and TCRdb holds only the in-frame ones, with some missing. Here the sample spans roughly 170,000 clones, around 82% being singletons. The sample comes from a study of cytomegalovirus exposure and HLA in healthy donors. Study details: A subsequent analysis reported that the 120 or so validation repertoires were produced on the same platform that had also been used for the 550 to 750 first-cohort repertoires.

Germline CDR1 reads MNHEY; CDR2 reads SMNVEV (reference sequence). This CDR3 has 15 residues. V dropped 6 bases and J dropped 0; count of bases not matched to a gene: 7. Study conclusions and caveats: Testing in vitro showed a few CMV-associated chains specific for CMV antigens. A later analysis found first-cohort TCR clusters tended to co-occur in the approximately 110 validation repertoires.

This rearrangement joins TRBV27 to TRBJ1-2; 7 positions match TRBD1. Material for sequencing was PBMCs. This TCR was sampled from a woman between 18 and 30 years old in good health and CMV-seropositive. CDR3 coding DNA: TGTGCCAGCAGCGAACGACAGGGAACTAACTATGGCTACACCTTC. As protein: CASSERQGTNYGYTF.